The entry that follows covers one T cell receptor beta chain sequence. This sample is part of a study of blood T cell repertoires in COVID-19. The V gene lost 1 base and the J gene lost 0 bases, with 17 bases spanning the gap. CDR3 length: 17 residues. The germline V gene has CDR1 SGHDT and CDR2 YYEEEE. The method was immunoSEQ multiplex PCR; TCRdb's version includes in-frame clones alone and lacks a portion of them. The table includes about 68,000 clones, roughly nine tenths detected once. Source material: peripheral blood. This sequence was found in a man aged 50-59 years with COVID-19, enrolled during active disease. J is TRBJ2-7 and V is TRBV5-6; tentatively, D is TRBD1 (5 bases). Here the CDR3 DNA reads TGTGCCAGCAGCTTGTTTCAGGGTGGGCTGAACTCCTACGAGCAGTACGTC. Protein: CASSLFQGGLNSYEQYV.